This T cell receptor beta chain was recorded in a study of blood T cell repertoires in COVID-19. Study overall: Donors in the United States, Italy and Spain gave samples during acute or convalescent COVID-19.

In the source study's methods: Counts of nucleated cells, estimated from reference gene primer amplification, were obtained. Sequencing used immunoSEQ multiplex PCR; TCRdb keeps in-frame clones, though not all of them. The V and J calls and clone size were taken over from that table, and D and trimming were inferred from the DNA. The sample records 52,000 or so clones, about 88% being singletons. Input material: peripheral blood. This sequence originates from a human donor in a cohort sampled during active COVID-19.

CDR3 region: CASSHRDSIHNEQFF. DNA for the CDR3: TGTGCCAGCAGCCACCGGGACTCTATTCACAATGAGCAGTTCTTC. V and J are TRBV7-9 and TRBJ2-1, with D perhaps TRBD2 (6 bases). The V end lost 5 bases, the J end lost 5 bases, and 16 bases lay between the germline ends. CDR3 length: 15 residues. The germline V gene has CDR1 SEHNR and CDR2 FQNEAQ (reference sequence).